These 21 T cell receptor beta chains came from one sample sequenced in a study of T cell responses to AZD1222 COVID-19 vaccine. Repertoires were generated with immunoSEQ multiplex PCR, while TCRdb's copy carries only in-frame clones and drops some. The sample lists tens of thousands of clones, more than 70% occurring once. The sequences come from peripheral blood, collected on day 0 of AZD1222 vaccination. These receptors were obtained from an adult in good health.

This rearrangement joins TRBV2 to TRBJ1-4; D not resolved. The CDR3 runs 13 residues. From germline, CDR1 is SNHLY and CDR2 FYNNEI. Trimming removed 10 bases from V and 8 bases from J, with 17 bases in between. CDR3 loop: CATQPRAYEKLFF. DNA for the CDR3: TGTGCCACCCAACCCCGGGCCTACGAAAAACTGTTTTTT. The complete variable domain, with remaining parts taken from reference TRBV2 and TRBJ1-4, reads EPEVTQTPSHQVTQMGQEVILRCVPISNHLYFYWYRQILGQKVEFLVSFYNNEISEKSEIFDDQFSVERPDGSNFTLKIRSTKLEDSAMYFCATQPRAYEKLFFGSGTQLSVL.

This clone came up once. This chain joins TRBV29-1 and TRBJ1-2; tentatively, D is TRBD1 (6 bases). The germline gives CDR1 SQVTM, CDR2 ANQGSEA. V was clipped by 4 bases and J by 3 bases, with 9 bases between them. The CDR3 contains 12 residues. CDR3 loop: CSVARTDYGYTF. CDR3 bases: TGCAGCGTTGCCCGGACAGACTATGGCTACACCTTC.

Here the CDR3 reads CASSFIQGTNNSPLHF. For the CDR3, the DNA is TGTGCCAGCAGTTTTATACAGGGAACGAATAATTCACCCCTCCACTTT. The chain employs TRBV27 and TRBJ1-6; tentatively, D is TRBD1 (6 bases). This CDR3 is 16 amino acids long. The germline V gene has CDR1 MNHEY and CDR2 SMNVEV (reference sequence). V was pared by 3 bases and J by 5 bases, with 14 bases between.

This rearrangement joins TRBV6-5 to TRBJ1-2; tentative D call: TRBD1 (5 bases). The ends were cut back, 0 bases at V and 5 bases at J, with 16 bases in the middle. The CDR3 consists of 16 residues. Germline-derived CDR1 and CDR2 are MNHEY and SVGAGI. The CDR3 DNA is TGTGCCAGCAGTTACTCGGGTCAGGGAGTAGGGTATGGCTACACCTTC. This encodes CASSYSGQGVGYGYTF.

The chain employs TRBV28 and TRBJ1-2, with unresolved D. The CDR3 has 14 amino acids. Per germline, CDR1 MDHEN and CDR2 SYDVKM. V was shortened by 5 bases and J by 3 bases, with 13 bases between the two germline ends. The CDR3 loop is CASSPSLQHYGYTF. The CDR3 DNA follows: TGTGCCAGCAGTCCCTCCTTACAACACTATGGCTACACCTTC.

This clone has only a few counts. The chain couples TRBV19 to TRBJ2-7, with 9 bases aligning to TRBD2. The V segment lost 3 bases and the J segment 3 bases; nucleotides outside the gene matches: 3. The CDR3 is 14 residues long. Germline V CDR1 and CDR2: LNHDA, SQIVND (reference sequence). The CDR3 spells CASSIGLASYEQYF. In nucleotides, the CDR3 is TGTGCCAGTAGTATCGGACTAGCGAGCTACGAGCAGTACTTC.

This clone turned up a few times. The V and J genes are TRBV2 and TRBJ2-3; 11 nucleotides agree with TRBD2. Losses at the gene ends were 3 bases for V and 2 bases for J; bases not matched to a gene: 16. Germline values: CDR1 SNHLY, CDR2 FYNNEI. CDR3 length: 20 amino acids. For the CDR3, the DNA is TGTGCCAGCAGTGACCCACTAGCGGGAGAGGGGGGGGTGGTCACAGATACGCAGTATTTT. Translation: CASSDPLAGEGGVVTDTQYF.

This chain joins TRBV28 and TRBJ2-7; the match to TRBD1 covers 9 bases. Germline loops: CDR1 MDHEN, CDR2 SYDVKM. Trimming removed 1 base from V and 1 base from J; junction bases left unmatched: 8. The CDR3 is 17 amino acids. The CDR3 nucleotides read TGTGCCAGCAGTTTATTGGGGACAGGGACGATTTCCTACGAGCAGTACTTC. Translated, it gives CASSLLGTGTISYEQYF.

The genes are TRBV6-6 and TRBJ2-7, with a weak D call TRBD1 (6 bases). V lost 6 bases to trimming and J lost 9 bases, with 21 bases between them. This CDR3 is 14 amino acids long. Germline CDR1 reads MNHNY; CDR2 reads SVGAGI (reference sequence). This CDR3 is CASSPQGGGNGQYF. CDR3 coding DNA: TGTGCCAGCAGCCCACAGGGTGGGGGAAACGGGCAGTACTTC.

The chain uses TRBV7-2 and TRBJ2-5; TRBD2 might be the D (5 bases). CDR1 SGHTA and CDR2 FQGNSA come from the germline V gene. Deletions cut 6 bases from V and 0 bases from J, with 8 bases between. The CDR3 extends over 13 amino acids. CDR3 amino acids: CASSADYQETQYF. DNA of the CDR3: TGTGCCAGCAGTGCGGACTACCAAGAGACCCAGTACTTC.

The chain combines TRBV6-6 with TRBJ1-1; D possibly corresponds to TRBD1 (5 bases). V was pared by 5 bases and J by 9 bases, with 19 bases between. Germline loops: CDR1 MNHNY, CDR2 SVGAGI (reference sequence). The CDR3 is 14 amino acids. This chain's CDR3 is CASSPPGTESKAFF. The CDR3 region has the DNA TGTGCCAGCAGTCCTCCCGGGACGGAGAGTAAAGCTTTCTTT.

The chain has TRBV5-1 and TRBJ1-4; TRBD1 might be the D (6 bases). Trimming removed 7 bases from V and 5 bases from J, with 12 bases in between. This CDR3 contains 13 residues. CDR1 and CDR2 (germline): SGHRS, YFSETQ. The CDR3, as DNA: TGCGCCAGCTGCCGGGACATAAATGAAAAACTGTTTTTT. Its translation: CASCRDINEKLFF.

This chain joins TRBV6-1 and TRBJ2-1; 7 bases are a match to TRBD2. Germline CDR1 reads MNHNS; CDR2 reads SASEGT. The junction had 8 bases not matched to a gene; V was cut back by 0 bases and J by 3 bases. The CDR3 contains 17 residues. This CDR3 reads CASSEADGLVNYNEQFF. CDR3 sequence (DNA): TGTGCCAGCAGTGAAGCGGATGGACTAGTCAACTACAATGAGCAGTTCTTC.

The chain combines TRBV11-3 with TRBJ2-2; 9 bases agree with TRBD2. The germline V gene has CDR1 SGHNT and CDR2 YENEEA. The V gene end was trimmed by 5 bases and the J gene end by 5 bases; junction bases not matched to a gene: 3. The CDR3 is 14 residues long. The CDR3 sequence: CASSQAGGTGELFF. The CDR3, as DNA: TGTGCCAGCAGCCAAGCGGGAGGAACCGGGGAGCTGTTTTTT.

The chain has TRBV15 and TRBJ2-7; the D is unclear. The CDR3 runs to 17 residues. The V gene lost 0 bases and the J gene lost 1 base, with 16 bases spanning the gap. CDR1 LNHNV and CDR2 YYDKDF come from the germline V gene (reference sequence). CDR3 residues: CATSRDNRARRSYEQYF. CDR3 nucleotides: TGTGCCACCAGCAGAGATAACAGAGCGCGAAGATCCTACGAGCAGTACTTC.

This clone occurred many times. The J gene is TRBJ1-2, the V gene TRBV12-3 or TRBV12-4, with no clear D. V was clipped by 7 bases and J by 8 bases, with 11 bases between them. The length of the CDR3 is 11 residues. The CDR3 DNA reads TGTGCCAGCACTGACGTGATAGGCTACACCTTC. Translating gives CASTDVIGYTF.

CDR3 nucleotide sequence: TGCGCCAGCAGCTTGGTGGCAGGGGCTATGAACACTGAAGCTTTCTTT. Protein product: CASSLVAGAMNTEAFF. This rearrangement joins TRBV5-1 to TRBJ1-1, with D perhaps TRBD1 (6 bases). From germline, CDR1 is SGHRS and CDR2 YFSETQ. V was pared by 0 bases and J by 0 bases, with 12 bases between. The CDR3 consists of 16 residues.

Only a few counts were recorded for this clone. The rearrangement links TRBV2 to TRBJ2-7, with D possibly TRBD2 on 5 matching bases. The germline V gene has CDR1 SNHLY and CDR2 FYNNEI. The CDR3 spans 13 residues. The ends were cut back, 6 bases at V and 2 bases at J, with 11 bases in the middle. As DNA, the CDR3 is TGTGCCAGCAGCCGGACTCCCACCTACGAGCAGTACTTC. Encoded protein: CASSRTPTYEQYF.

As for this clone: The same CDR3 arises from other DNA sequences in this sample as well. This chain uses TRBV6-5 with TRBJ1-2; no reliable D call. CDR3 length: 13 residues. Looked up from germline, CDR1 is MNHEY and CDR2 is SVGAGI. The ends were cut back, 2 bases at V and 5 bases at J, with 9 bases in the middle. The CDR3 here is CASSYTGGYGYTF. In DNA, the CDR3 is TGTGCCAGCAGTTACACCGGAGGGTATGGCTACACCTTC.

V usage is TRBV5-5 and J usage is TRBJ2-7, with TRBD1 as a possible D gene (6 bases). This CDR3 is built from 15 residues. V was pared by 4 bases and J by 0 bases, with 14 bases between. CDR1 and CDR2 from the germline V gene are SGHKS and YYEKEE (reference sequence). The CDR3 protein is CASSAGQQSSYEQYF. The CDR3 bases are TGTGCCAGCAGCGCTGGACAGCAAAGCTCCTACGAGCAGTACTTC. Complete variable domain (other parts from reference TRBV5-5 and TRBJ2-7): DAGVTQSPTHLIKTRGQQVTLRCSPISGHKSVSWYQQVLGQGPQFIFQYYEKEERGRGNFPDRFSARQFPNYSSELNVNALLLGDSALYLCASSAGQQSSYEQYFGPGTRLTVT.

This clone was recorded only once. The chain is built from TRBV5-1 and TRBJ1-1; the D gene is possibly TRBD1 (6 bases). CDR3 size: 14 residues. With 6 bases removed from V and 0 bases from J, the gap between germline ends came to 12 bases. In germline, CDR1 is SGHRS, CDR2 YFSETQ. The CDR3 DNA reads TGCGCCAGCATTGGTTCAGGGGTGAACACTGAAGCTTTCTTT. It is translated as CASIGSGVNTEAFF. Filled out from reference TRBV5-1 and TRBJ1-1, the complete variable domain reads KAGVTQTPRYLIKTRGQQVTLSCSPISGHRSVSWYQQTPGQGLQFLFEYFSETQRNKGNFPGRFSGRQFSNSRSEMNVSTLELGDSALYLCASIGSGVNTEAFFGQGTRLTVV.